These 25 T cell receptor beta chains originate from one sample sequenced in a study of blood T cells in healthy people across ages. Using a J-beta primer mix together with a sample-barcoded 5' primer, a second PCR was run for about 7 to 12 cycles. A single record per CDR3 protein comes from TCRdb applying MiXCR to the 5' RACE reads. The sample consists of about 570,000 distinct CDR3 sequences, roughly a quarter of them appearing once. The sample was blood. All receptors come from a woman in her 70s in good health.

This sequence joins TRBV7-2 and TRBJ1-2, with a tentative D call TRBD1 (5 bases). V was shortened by 3 bases and J by 7 bases, with 15 bases between the two germline ends. Germline CDR1 is SGHTA and CDR2 is FQGNSA. This CDR3 is 14 amino acids long. The CDR3 spells CASSFLRGQGGYTF. DNA for the CDR3: TGTGCCAGCAGCTTTCTGAGGGGCCAGGGTGGCTACACCTTC.

This chain links TRBV3-1 with TRBJ2-5; maybe TRBD2 (7 bases). CDR1 and CDR2 (germline): LGHDT, YNNKEL (reference sequence). The CDR3 has 18 amino acids. Between the trimmed V and J ends, which lost 6 bases and 0 bases, there was a span of 23 bases. CDR3 sequence (DNA): TGTGCCAGCAGGCTGGGGTTGAGGGGGGGGCCGTACCAAGAGACCCAGTACTTC. This translates into CASRLGLRGGPYQETQYF.

The chain combines TRBV9 with TRBJ1-3; TRBD1 agrees at 10 bases. The CDR3 sequence is 16 residues long. Germline V gives CDR1 SGDLS, CDR2 YYNGEE. Losses at the gene ends were 0 bases for V and 2 bases for J; bases not matched to a gene: 2. The CDR3 DNA reads TGTGCCAGCAGCGTAGCGGGACAGGGGCCTGGAAACACCATATATTTT. The encoded protein is CASSVAGQGPGNTIYF.

This clonotype was seen a few times. The chain uses TRBV7-2 and TRBJ1-2; D is unclear. V was trimmed by 5 bases and J by 7 bases, leaving 26 bases between them. CDR1 SGHTA and CDR2 FQGNSA come from the germline V gene. The CDR3 length is 17 residues. The CDR3 coding sequence is TGTGCCAGCAGCCCCGCCAGGCAATGGCAGGCGAGTCGTGGCTACACCTTC. It translates to CASSPARQWQASRGYTF.

Ten or more counts support this clonotype. The rearrangement links TRBV7-2 to TRBJ2-5; D ambiguous. This CDR3 spans 13 amino acids. Between the trimmed V and J ends, which lost 8 bases and 4 bases, there was a span of 14 bases. Germline loops: CDR1 SGHTA, CDR2 FQGNSA. The CDR3 region is CASSPRPGETQYF. The CDR3 nucleotides are TGTGCCAGCTCACCCCGACCGGGAGAGACCCAGTACTTC.

The chain links TRBV7-2 to TRBJ2-2, with D maybe TRBD2 (7 bases). This CDR3 region has 15 residues. Germline V gene sequence: CDR1 SGHTA, CDR2 FQGNSA. V lost 5 bases, J lost 1 base, and 11 bases lay in between. CDR3 DNA: TGTGCCAGCAGCCGCGGGGGCTTGAACACCGGGGAGCTGTTTTTT. As protein: CASSRGGLNTGELFF.

The chain recombines TRBV6-1 with TRBJ2-5; TRBD1 aligns across 7 bases. The better agreement between TRBJ2-1 and the DNA end casts doubt on the J call. Germline V gene sequence: CDR1 MNHNS, CDR2 SASEGT. The CDR3 covers 14 residues. CDR3 region: CASIPGQFYNEQFF. CDR3 nucleotides: TGTGCCAGCATACCGGGACAGTTCTACAATGAGCAGTTCTTC.

The chain recombines TRBV20-1 with TRBJ1-1, with 8 bases aligning to TRBD1. J lost 2 bases, V lost 1 base, and 3 bases had no gene match. This CDR3 region has 14 residues. Per germline, CDR1 DFQATT and CDR2 SNEGSKA (reference sequence). The CDR3, as DNA: TGCAGTGCTAGAGCCAGGGGGCTTAACACTGAAGCTTTCTTT. Translation gives CSARARGLNTEAFF.

In this sample, this clonotype turned up a few times. Here the CDR3 DNA reads TGTGCCAGTTTCCAGGGGGCGTTATATGGCTACACCTTC. Its translation: CASFQGALYGYTF. This rearrangement joins TRBV6-6 to TRBJ1-2; 8 bases match TRBD1. The CDR3 is 13 residues long. Germline CDR1 and CDR2: MNHNY and SVGAGI (reference sequence). With V trimmed by 9 bases and J by 5 bases, 8 bases remained unmatched.

In regard to this clonotype: One junction end does not reproduce the germline sequence, and a read error may be involved. The chain uses TRBV2 and TRBJ2-2, with no clear D. Per germline, CDR1 SNHLY and CDR2 FYNNEI. The CDR3 contains 16 residues. The CDR3 here is CTSSEGSPANTGELFF. CDR3 nucleotides: TGTACCAGCAGTGAAGGCTCTCCTGCGAACACCGGGGAGCTGTTTTTT.

The rearrangement joins TRBV7-2 to TRBJ2-5; TRBD1 or TRBD2 may be the D gene (7 bases each). The germline V gene encodes CDR1 SGHTA and CDR2 FQGNSA. The CDR3 has 14 amino acids. V lost 5 bases and J lost 2, with 12 bases in between. CDR3 nucleotides: TGTGCCAGCAGCGCGGGGGACAGACAAGAGACCCAGTACTTC. Amino acids: CASSAGDRQETQYF.

CDR3 protein: CASTLAGGLSRNEQFF. CDR3 nucleotide sequence: TGTGCCAGCACCTTAGCGGGGGGGTTATCCCGCAATGAGCAGTTCTTC. The V and J genes are TRBV28 and TRBJ2-5; TRBD2 matches 11 bases. The tail of the sequence fits TRBJ2-1 better, so the J call may be wrong. The CDR3 extends over 16 amino acids. Germline lookup yields CDR1 MDHEN and CDR2 SYDVKM.

This clonotype was detected a few times. The chain couples TRBV5-1 to TRBJ1-5, with 11 bases lining up with TRBD1. V lost 4 bases and J lost 0; bases outside the gene matches: 6. The CDR3 is made up of 17 amino acids. The germline V gene encodes CDR1 SGHRS and CDR2 YFSETQ. Here the CDR3 DNA reads TGCGCCAGCAGCGCCGGGACAGGGGGTCATAGCAATCAGCCCCAGCATTTT. Protein: CASSAGTGGHSNQPQHF. Full variable domain (rest looked up from reference TRBV5-1 and TRBJ1-5): KAGVTQTPRYLIKTRGQQVTLSCSPISGHRSVSWYQQTPGQGLQFLFEYFSETQRNKGNFPGRFSGRQFSNSRSEMNVSTLELGDSALYLCASSAGTGGHSNQPQHFGDGTRLSIL.

This clonotype appeared many times. The rearrangement uses TRBV7-8 and TRBJ2-7, with a tentative D call TRBD2 (6 bases). Trimming pared 3 bases from V and 3 bases from J, leaving 12 bases between. The CDR3 has 14 amino acids. Germline V CDR1 and CDR2: SGHVS, FQNEAQ. CDR3 loop: CASSLRGQYYEQYF. In nucleotides, the CDR3 is TGTGCCAGCAGCTTGCGGGGCCAGTACTACGAGCAGTACTTC.

The CDR3 DNA reads as TGCAGTGCTAGAGTAGGGGGCAGAAACACTGAAGCTTTCTTT. This encodes CSARVGGRNTEAFF. The V call is TRBV20-1, the J call TRBJ1-1, with 7 positions matching TRBD1. The CDR3 totals 14 residues. Germline V gene data show CDR1 as DFQATT and CDR2 as SNEGSKA (reference sequence). The ends lost 1 base at V and 2 bases at J; junction bases unmatched: 4.

Only a few counts were recorded for this clonotype. One junction end disagrees with the germline gene, perhaps due to a read error. V and J are TRBV7-8 and TRBJ2-2, with 9 bases aligning to TRBD2. This CDR3 has 14 residues. In germline, CDR1 is SGHVS, CDR2 FQNEAQ. This CDR3 reads CASSLAGITGELFF. In nucleotides, the CDR3 is TGTGCCAGCAGCCTAGCGGGGATTACCGGGGAGCTGTTTTTT. The whole variable domain, remainder taken from reference TRBV7-8 and TRBJ2-2, is GAGVSQSPRYKVAKRGQDVALRCDPISGHVSLFWYQQALGQGPEFLTYFQNEAQLDKSGLPSDRFFAERPEGSVSTLKIQRTQQEDSAVYLCASSLAGITGELFFGEGSRLTVL.

This rearrangement joins TRBV4-3 to TRBJ2-5, with 7 nucleotides matching TRBD1. The V segment lost 3 bases and the J segment 2 bases; nucleotides outside the gene matches: 6. This CDR3 is 15 amino acids long. Germline CDR1 is LGHNA and CDR2 is YSLEER. The CDR3 DNA sequence: TGCGCCAGCAGCCACGTACCGGGACAGCAAGAGACCCAGTACTTC. Its protein product is CASSHVPGQQETQYF.

The J gene is TRBJ2-7, the V gene TRBV7-2; D is ambiguous. The length of the CDR3 is 13 residues. Germline V gene lookup returns CDR1 SGHTA and CDR2 FQGNSA. V was cut by 1 base and J by 3 bases, with 7 bases left in between. Written as DNA, the CDR3 is TGTGCCAGCAGCTTAGACGGACGCTACGAGCAGTACTTC. It translates to CASSLDGRYEQYF.

Comment on this clonotype: An end of the junction differs from the germline gene, which may be a read error. V is TRBV7-2 and J is TRBJ2-7; the D gene could be TRBD1 or TRBD2 (6 bases each). Germline values: CDR1 SGHTA, CDR2 FQGNSA. The CDR3 consists of 15 residues. The CDR3 coding sequence is TGCGCCAGCAGCTTAGCGGCAGGGGCGTCCTACGAGCAGTACTTC. Protein product: CASSLAAGASYEQYF.

This clonotype was seen only once. CDR3 DNA: TGCAGCGTGGGGACAGACTACGAGCAGTACTTC. It encodes CSVGTDYEQYF. The chain couples TRBV29-1 to TRBJ2-7; TRBD1 agrees at 7 bases. The germline gives CDR1 SQVTM, CDR2 ANQGSEA. This CDR3 has 11 amino acids. J was trimmed by 3 bases and V by 6 bases; bases with no gene match: 2.

This clonotype was counted only a few times. This chain connects TRBV20-1 to TRBJ1-2; D is perhaps TRBD1 (6 bases). Deletions cut 5 bases from V and 6 bases from J, with 13 bases between. In germline, CDR1 is DFQATT, CDR2 SNEGSKA (reference sequence). The CDR3 spans 12 residues. The CDR3 DNA reads as TGCAGTGCTCAGTCACAGGGTCATGGCTACACCTTC. Protein product: CSAQSQGHGYTF.

The DNA for the CDR3 is TGTGCCAGCAGCGGGACAGTCGGAAACACCATATATTTT. Translated: CASSGTVGNTIYF. The chain employs TRBV12-3 or TRBV12-4 and TRBJ1-3, with 7 bases matching TRBD1. CDR3 length: 13 amino acids. Trimming took 6 bases from V and 4 from J; bases not matched to a gene: 3.

The chain has TRBV5-1 and TRBJ2-7; D is unresolved. The CDR3 length is 13 residues. Looked up from germline, CDR1 is SGHRS and CDR2 is YFSETQ. Trimming stripped 2 bases from V and 5 bases from J, with 11 bases between. The CDR3 loop reads CASSLGIQDEQYF. The CDR3 nucleotides are TGCGCCAGCAGCTTAGGCATACAAGACGAGCAGTACTTC.

The V gene is TRBV7-8, the J gene TRBJ2-2, with a possible D match to TRBD1 (5 bases). V dropped 2 bases and J dropped 0 bases, with 10 bases sitting between them. The CDR3 contains 16 residues. Per the germline V gene, CDR1 is SGHVS and CDR2 is FQNEAQ. As DNA, the CDR3 is TGTGCCAGCAGCTTAATACCAGGGACGAACACCGGGGAGCTGTTTTTT. It encodes CASSLIPGTNTGELFF.

As DNA, the CDR3 is TGCAGTGCTACGGACAGGGGAGGGGAGACCCAGTACTTC. Translated, it gives CSATDRGGETQYF. The chain has TRBV20-1 and TRBJ2-5; 9 bases agree with TRBD1. V shed 4 bases and J 5 bases; nucleotides not matched to a gene: 5. This CDR3 comprises 13 residues. Germline lookup yields CDR1 DFQATT and CDR2 SNEGSKA (reference sequence).